A few counts support the clone carrying this T cell receptor beta chain. The same CDR3 is also encoded by other DNA sequences in this sample. Repertoires were generated with immunoSEQ multiplex PCR, while TCRdb's copy carries only in-frame clones and drops some. The table records under 300,000 clones, about 87% of them present only once. The sample comes from a study of blood T cell repertoires in COVID-19. Study-wide context: Nucleic acid was either cDNA or gDNA, and it came from T cells, B-cell-depleted T cells, or PBMCs.

Sample: peripheral blood. This TCR was sampled from a woman in her 70s with active or convalescent COVID-19.

The CDR3 nucleotides read TGCGCCAGCAGCTTGGATGGGGGAGGCACTGAAGCTTTCTTT. This translates into CASSLDGGGTEAFF. The chain has TRBV5-1 and TRBJ1-1, with TRBD1 as a possible D gene (5 bases). CDR1 and CDR2 (germline): SGHRS, YFSETQ. This CDR3 spans 14 amino acids. Trimming took off 0 bases at V and 4 bases at J, with 10 bases between the two ends.